This TCR beta chain originates from a study of radiation and T cells in renal cell carcinoma. Study-wide points: In blood, top tumor clones expanded by 2 weeks, shrinking by 4.

Notes on this clone: Antigen: not known.

The table came from immunoSEQ multiplex PCR; TCRdb's copy has only in-frame clones and leaves some out. The sample includes about 91,000 clones, about 79% seen only once; the top ten take less than 7%. Time point given: baseline pretreatment blood. This sample's treatment: 15 Gy SBRT to primary tumor, nephrectomy 4 weeks later. Serial blood draws occurred at baseline and 2 and 4 weeks post-SBRT. V was cut by 0 bases and J by 3 bases, with 9 bases left in between. This CDR3 is built from 14 residues. Per germline, CDR1 MGHRA and CDR2 YSYEKL. This specimen consisted of blood, obtained from a patient whose treatment included radiotherapy and nephrectomy. The rearrangement uses TRBV4-1 and TRBJ2-7; D ambiguous. This clonotype originated in a man aged 55-75 years with renal cell carcinoma. Here the CDR3 reads CASSQDTNSYEQYF. The CDR3 bases are TGCGCCAGCAGCCAAGATACCAATAGCTACGAGCAGTACTTC.